Each of the 10 T cell receptor beta chains below was sequenced from the same sample in a study of tumor and adjacent non-tumor tissue in lung cancer. Three rounds of nested PCR, following a modified ARM-PCR protocol, produced the TCRbeta library. MiXCR was run by TCRdb on the multiplex PCR reads, yielding one entry per CDR3 protein. The data contain more than 120,000 distinct CDR3 sequences, 60% to 70% of them singletons. The template was RNA from unsorted bulk tissue. Sequencing input: lung tumor tissue. The receptors shown here come from a man in his fifties or sixties with small cell lung cancer.

The count of this clonotype is one. The junction differs from germline at one of its ends, possibly a read error. The chain employs TRBV20-1 and TRBJ2-3; no firm D call. Germline CDR1 reads DFQATT; CDR2 reads SNEGSKA (reference sequence). There are 15 residues in the CDR3. This chain's CDR3 is CGARVLSGGTDTQYF. In DNA, the CDR3 is TGCGGTGCTAGAGTTTTAAGTGGGGGCACAGATACGCAGTATTTT.

A remark on this clonotype: The CDR3 carries no conserved terminal phenylalanine or tryptophan, so it likely arises from a read error. The chain has TRBV20-1 and TRBJ2-1, with D uncertain. Trimming removed 3 bases from V and 8 bases from J, with 11 bases in between. The CDR3 totals 12 residues. Germline CDR1 reads DFQATT; CDR2 reads SNEGSKA (reference sequence). As DNA, the CDR3 is TGCAGTGCTAGGTCCGATTGGGATGAGCAGTTCATC. Its translation: CSARSDWDEQFI.

This clonotype has at least ten counts. J is TRBJ2-5 and V is TRBV20-1; D is perhaps TRBD2 (6 bases). This CDR3 spans 14 amino acids. Germline V gene data show CDR1 as DFQATT and CDR2 as SNEGSKA (reference sequence). The ends were cut back, 3 bases at V and 0 bases at J, with 11 bases in the middle. The CDR3 nucleotides read TGCAGTGCTAGTTCTAGCGATAACCAAGAGACCCAGTACTTC. This sequence encodes CSASSSDNQETQYF.

About this clonotype: Here the CDR3 omits its conserved ending phenylalanine or tryptophan, so a read error is the likely source. The CDR3 protein is CASSGGLDYTSLGHGTQYL. DNA of the CDR3: TGTGCCAGCAGCGGGGGGCTGGATTATACTAGCCTGGGCCATGGGACCCAGTACTTA. V and J are TRBV9 and TRBJ2-5; D is tentatively TRBD1 or TRBD2 (6 bases each). The CDR3 sequence is 19 residues long. Germline V gene lookup returns CDR1 SGDLS and CDR2 YYNGEE. V was trimmed by 3 bases and J by 7 bases, leaving 31 bases between them.

On this clonotype: A much more abundant neighbour one base away suggests this may be a read error. The gene calls are TRBV14 and TRBJ2-1; a possible D gene is TRBD1 (5 bases). V lost 3 bases and J lost 6, with 18 bases in between. The CDR3 is 16 residues long. The V gene's germline CDR1 is SGHDN and CDR2 FVKESK. The CDR3 protein is CASSHPGMTVGNEQFF. The CDR3 coding sequence is TGTGCCAGCAGCCATCCCGGAATGACAGTGGGCAATGAGCAGTTCTTC.

For the CDR3, the DNA is TGTGCCAGCAGCTTCCGACAACGTAGGAAAGGCGCTGTTTTCTTT. It translates to CASSFRQRRKGAVFF. This chain uses TRBV5-6 with TRBJ1-1; D gene unclear. The V gene's germline CDR1 is SGHDT and CDR2 YYEEEE. V was trimmed by 2 bases and J by 13 bases, leaving 24 bases between them. The CDR3 totals 15 residues.

As to this clonotype: A clone one base away is much larger, so this may be a read error. The chain uses TRBV12-3 or TRBV12-4 and TRBJ2-5; D remains unclear. There are 12 residues in the CDR3. This CDR3 is CVSSAGPGTQYF. The DNA for the CDR3 is TGTGTCAGCAGTGCCGGTCCTGGGACCCAGTACTTC.

As for this clonotype: Since a much larger clone is just one base distant, this may be a read error. V usage is TRBV20-1 and J usage is TRBJ2-5, with a possible D match to TRBD2 (5 bases). From germline, CDR1 is DFQATT and CDR2 SNEGSKA (reference sequence). The CDR3 covers 15 residues. DNA for the CDR3: TGCAGTGCTAGAGACCCCCGACTATTTCAAGAGACCCTGTACTTC. As protein: CSARDPRLFQETLYF.

Details on this clonotype: One end of the junction is discordant with germline, which a read error may explain. The chain links TRBV29-1 to TRBJ2-5, with unresolved D. Germline CDR1 is SQVTM and CDR2 is ANQGSEA. The CDR3 has 13 residues. This CDR3 is CSVEVSSEETEYF. CDR3 DNA sequence: TGCAGCGTTGAGGTTAGCAGCGAAGAGACCGAGTACTTC.

A word on this clonotype: A much larger clone is a single base away; this may be a read error. The chain recombines TRBV4-1 with TRBJ2-1; D gene unclear. The germline gives CDR1 MGHRA, CDR2 YSYEKL. The V and J ends lost 4 bases and 11 bases respectively, with 18 bases between them. This CDR3 contains 14 residues. CDR3 sequence: CASSRRPPSNQQFF. The CDR3 bases are TGCGCCAGCAGCCGAAGGCCCCCGTCGAATCAGCAGTTCTTC.